The source of this T cell receptor (beta chain) is a study of blood T cell repertoires in COVID-19. In the authors' workflow: Amplification of reference gene primers was used by the study to estimate nucleated cell counts. Assay: immunoSEQ multiplex PCR; the TCRdb copy retains only in-frame clones and omits some. That table is the source of V, J and clone size, and D and trimming were worked out from the DNA. This sample has about 140,000 clones, with approximately 84% found just once. The ends were cut back, 8 bases at V and 3 bases at J, with 16 bases in the middle. Germline assignment: CDR1 MNHEY and CDR2 SMNVEV (reference sequence). CDR3 length equals 14 residues. Enrolled through a virtual design, the participants were between about 18 and 100 years of age and came from under 30 US areas.

Sequencing was carried out using PBMCs or T cells enriched from blood (not recorded which). The sequence was collected from a man aged 50 to 59 in a cohort exposed to, infected with or recovered from COVID-19 (not recorded which). The chain couples TRBV27 to TRBJ1-1; D is ambiguous. Here the CDR3 DNA reads TGTGCCAGCCTAAGGAGGGAGGCCGACACTGAAGCTTTCTTT. Residues: CASLRREADTEAFF.